This TCR beta chain is from a study of blood T cell repertoires in COVID-19. About the study: Material from acute and convalescent COVID-19 was sourced from the United States, Italy and Spain. Nucleic acid was either cDNA or gDNA, and it came from T cells, B-cell-depleted T cells, or PBMCs.

There are 15 residues in the CDR3. V lost 1 base to trimming and J lost 3 bases, with 12 bases between them. The germline CDR1 and CDR2 sequences are SGHAT and FQNNGV. Original methodology: Nucleated cell number was recorded as an estimate derived from reference gene primer amplification. This table comes from immunoSEQ multiplex PCR, and its TCRdb copy is limited to in-frame clones, with some not included. Clonal size and the V and J genes are those of that table, whereas D and trimming came from the DNA. Counted here are fewer than 65,000 clones, about 88% occurring once; the ten biggest clones make up 12%.

This TCR was sampled from a human donor in a cohort sampled during active COVID-19. Sequenced material: peripheral blood. This chain links TRBV11-2 with TRBJ1-1, with D uncertain. DNA of the CDR3: TGTGCCAGCAGCTTAGCTGCGTCCCGGTACACTGAAGCTTTCTTT. As protein: CASSLAASRYTEAFF.